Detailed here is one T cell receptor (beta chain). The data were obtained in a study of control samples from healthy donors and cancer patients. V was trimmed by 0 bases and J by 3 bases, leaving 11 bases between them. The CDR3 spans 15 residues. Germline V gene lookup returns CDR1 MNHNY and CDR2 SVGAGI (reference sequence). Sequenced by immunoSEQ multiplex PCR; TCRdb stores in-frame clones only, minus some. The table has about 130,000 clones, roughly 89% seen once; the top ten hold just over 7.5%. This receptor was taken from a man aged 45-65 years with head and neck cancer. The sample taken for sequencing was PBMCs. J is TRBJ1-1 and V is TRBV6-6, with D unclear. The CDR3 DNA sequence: TGTGCCAGCAGTTACTCGCCGGATTTCTACACTGAAGCTTTCTTT. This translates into CASSYSPDFYTEAFF.